The source of this T cell receptor (beta chain) is a study of T cell repertoires in cytomegalovirus infection (dated by TCRdb to the late 2010s). Some background on the complete study: Because public TCR beta signatures pointed to carriage of CMV infection together with the matching HLA type, the HLA type of each donor mattered for the analysis. Results the study describes overall, beyond this receptor: In both this cohort and an independent roughly 400-donor cohort, the cumulative frequency of public TCR beta family members distinguished carriers of CMV infection plus the relevant HLA type. The ex vivo response was dominated by HLA-C-restricted CMV-specific TCR beta clonotypes, which also provided the single most frequent clonotype in two of eight donors.

The run used an Illumina HiSeq 1500. TCRdb reprocessing: public reads trimmed at Q25 with fastp, clones called with MiXCR, in-frame beta chains kept. Identical CDR3 proteins give one entry, which carries the most common genes and DNA. The sample table records about 740,000 distinct CDR3 sequences; roughly 36% of these occur just once. Around 3% of the sample comes from the top ten. In its sample, this clonotype was seen a few times. Its antigen is currently not known. No much larger clone exists at a distance of one base, and base qualities are not known. The trim is 1 base for V and 7 bases for J, with a gap of 26 bases between the germline ends. The germline V gene supplies CDR1 SGHTA and CDR2 FQGNSA. Spanning cysteine to phenylalanine, the CDR3 consists of 19 amino acids. CDR3 DNA only is kept here, 57 bases in frame from base 1.

This sequence originates from a human donor in good health (CMV status not recorded). Some clones in this sample may be carry-over from other donors' samples. Sequenced: PBMCs. This receptor chain uses TRBV7-2 and TRBJ2-1; a tentative D call is TRBD1 (6 bases match). The DNA sequence is as follows: TGTGCCAGCAGCTTAGGGGGTTGGACAGCCATCCAGGTGCTGAATGAGCAGTTCTTC. This yields the protein CASSLGGWTAIQVLNEQFF.